Reported below is one TCR beta chain. The sample comes from a study of blood T cell repertoires in COVID-19. Germline CDR1 and CDR2: SNHLY and FYNNEI. CDR3 length: 11 residues. Trimming removed 3 bases from V and 7 bases from J, with 4 bases in between. Clones were sequenced by immunoSEQ multiplex PCR, and TCRdb holds only the in-frame ones, with some missing. The table has about 220,000 clones, roughly 80% seen once; the top ten hold 5.2%. V and J are TRBV2 and TRBJ2-1; D not certain. This receptor was obtained from a woman aged 70-85 years with COVID-19, enrolled during active disease. What was sequenced was peripheral blood. CDR3 amino acids: CASSERNEQFF. The CDR3 DNA sequence: TGTGCCAGCAGTGAGAGGAATGAGCAGTTCTTC.